The clone carrying this TCR beta chain was counted between two and nine times. This specimen belongs to a study of identical twins. Each CDR3 protein is one row after TCRdb ran MiXCR on the 5' RACE reads. The profile covers fewer than 900,000 distinct CDR3 sequences, with roughly 18% appearing a single time and about 12% taken by the ten largest. V lost 5 bases and J lost 4; bases outside the gene matches: 10. Looked up from germline, CDR1 is SGHAT and CDR2 is FQNNGV. The CDR3 runs to 16 residues. These data were likewise used in another study, on T cells expressing NK-cell markers.

The chain employs TRBV11-2 and TRBJ2-7, with 11 bases that match TRBD2. The sequence derives from a woman between 18 and 30 years old in good health. The sequenced material came from PBMCs. The chain's CDR3 is CASSQTPSGRIYEQYF. Here the CDR3 DNA reads TGTGCCAGCAGCCAGACCCCTAGCGGGAGGATTTACGAGCAGTACTTC.